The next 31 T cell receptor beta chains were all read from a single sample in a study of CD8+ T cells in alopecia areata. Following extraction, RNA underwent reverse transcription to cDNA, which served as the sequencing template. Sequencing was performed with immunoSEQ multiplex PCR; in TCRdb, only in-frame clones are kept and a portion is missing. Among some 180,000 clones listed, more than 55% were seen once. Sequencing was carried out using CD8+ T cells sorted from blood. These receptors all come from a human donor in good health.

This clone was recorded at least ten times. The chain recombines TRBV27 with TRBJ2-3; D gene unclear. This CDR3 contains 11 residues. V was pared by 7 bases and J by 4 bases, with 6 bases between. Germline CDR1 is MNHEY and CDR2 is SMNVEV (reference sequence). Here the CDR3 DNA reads TGTGCCAGCATGTTCGCAGATACGCAGTATTTT. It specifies CASMFADTQYF.

CDR3 nucleotides: TGTGCCACCAGCAGTACAGGGGCCTACGAGCAGTACTTC. This encodes CATSSTGAYEQYF. The chain has TRBV15 and TRBJ2-7; 7 nucleotides match TRBD1. Germline V gives CDR1 LNHNV, CDR2 YYDKDF (reference sequence). The CDR3 consists of 13 residues. V shed 3 bases and J 2 bases; nucleotides not matched to a gene: 1.

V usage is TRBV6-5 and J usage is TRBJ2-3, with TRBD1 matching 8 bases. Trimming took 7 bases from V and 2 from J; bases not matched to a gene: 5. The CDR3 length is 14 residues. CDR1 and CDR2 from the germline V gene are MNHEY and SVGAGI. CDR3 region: CASTRTGTTDTQYF. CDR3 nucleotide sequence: TGTGCCAGCACACGGACAGGGACCACAGATACGCAGTATTTT.

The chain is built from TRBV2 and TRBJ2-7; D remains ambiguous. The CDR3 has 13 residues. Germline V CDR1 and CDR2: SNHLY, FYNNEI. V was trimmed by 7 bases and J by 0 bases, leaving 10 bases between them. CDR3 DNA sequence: TGTGCCAGCACCCCCGGGTCCTCCTACGAGCAGTACTTC. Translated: CASTPGSSYEQYF.

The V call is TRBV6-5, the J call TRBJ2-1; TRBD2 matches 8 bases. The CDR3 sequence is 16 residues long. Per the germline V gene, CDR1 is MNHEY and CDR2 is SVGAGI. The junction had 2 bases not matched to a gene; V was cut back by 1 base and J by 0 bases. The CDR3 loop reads CASSYYGGGSYNEQFF. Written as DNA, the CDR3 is TGTGCCAGCAGTTACTACGGGGGGGGCTCCTACAATGAGCAGTTCTTC.

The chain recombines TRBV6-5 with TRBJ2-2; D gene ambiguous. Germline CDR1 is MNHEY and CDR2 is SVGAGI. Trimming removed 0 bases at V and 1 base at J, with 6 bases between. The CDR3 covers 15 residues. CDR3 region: CASSYSIRNTGELFF. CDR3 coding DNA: TGTGCCAGCAGTTACTCGATCCGGAACACCGGGGAGCTGTTTTTT.

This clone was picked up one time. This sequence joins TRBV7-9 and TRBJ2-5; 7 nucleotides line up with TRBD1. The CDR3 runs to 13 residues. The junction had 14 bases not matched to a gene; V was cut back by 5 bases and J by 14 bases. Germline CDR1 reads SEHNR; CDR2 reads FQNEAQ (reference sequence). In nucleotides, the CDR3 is TGTGCCAGCAGCGCCCGACCCGACAGGGTCCCTTACTTC. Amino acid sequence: CASSARPDRVPYF.

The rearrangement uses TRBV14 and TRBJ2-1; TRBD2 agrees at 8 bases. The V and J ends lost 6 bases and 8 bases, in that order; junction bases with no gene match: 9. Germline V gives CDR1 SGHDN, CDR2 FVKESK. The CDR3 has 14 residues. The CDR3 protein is CASSLRLARHEQFF. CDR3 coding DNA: TGTGCCAGCAGTCTCAGACTAGCGAGACATGAGCAGTTCTTC.

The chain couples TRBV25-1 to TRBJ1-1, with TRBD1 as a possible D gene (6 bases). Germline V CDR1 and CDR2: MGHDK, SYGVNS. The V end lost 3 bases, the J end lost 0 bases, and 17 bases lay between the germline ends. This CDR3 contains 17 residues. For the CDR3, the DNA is TGTGCCAGCAGTGACCCACAGGGTGGGGACTTGAACACTGAAGCTTTCTTT. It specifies CASSDPQGGDLNTEAFF.

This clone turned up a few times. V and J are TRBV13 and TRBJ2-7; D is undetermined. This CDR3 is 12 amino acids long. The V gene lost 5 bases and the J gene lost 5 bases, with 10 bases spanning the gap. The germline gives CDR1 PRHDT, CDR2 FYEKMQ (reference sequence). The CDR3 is CASSATSNEQYF. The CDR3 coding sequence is TGTGCCAGCAGCGCAACATCCAACGAGCAGTACTTC. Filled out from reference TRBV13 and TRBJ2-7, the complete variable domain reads AAGVIQSPRHLIKEKRETATLKCYPIPRHDTVYWYQQGPGQDPQFLISFYEKMQSDKGSIPDRFSAQQFSDYHSELNMSSLELGDSALYFCASSATSNEQYFGPGTRLTVT.

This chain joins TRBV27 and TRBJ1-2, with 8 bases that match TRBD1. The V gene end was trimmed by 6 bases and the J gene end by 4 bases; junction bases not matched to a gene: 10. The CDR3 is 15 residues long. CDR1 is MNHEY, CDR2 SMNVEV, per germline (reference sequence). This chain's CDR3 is CASSPTTTGGYGYTF. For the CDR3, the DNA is TGTGCCAGCAGCCCTACAACAACAGGGGGCTATGGCTACACCTTC.

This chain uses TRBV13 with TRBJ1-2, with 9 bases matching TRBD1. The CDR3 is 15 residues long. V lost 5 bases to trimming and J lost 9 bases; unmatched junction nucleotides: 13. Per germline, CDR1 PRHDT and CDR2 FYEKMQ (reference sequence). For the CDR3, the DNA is TGTGCCAGCAGCCCCAGACAGGGGGATCCGCGGAGCTACACCTTC. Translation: CASSPRQGDPRSYTF.

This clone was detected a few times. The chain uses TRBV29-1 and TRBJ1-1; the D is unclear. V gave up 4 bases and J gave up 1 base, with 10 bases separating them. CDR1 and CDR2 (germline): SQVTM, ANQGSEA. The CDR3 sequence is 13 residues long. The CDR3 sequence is CSVGLTANTEAFF. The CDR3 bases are TGCAGCGTTGGCCTGACGGCGAACACTGAAGCTTTCTTT.

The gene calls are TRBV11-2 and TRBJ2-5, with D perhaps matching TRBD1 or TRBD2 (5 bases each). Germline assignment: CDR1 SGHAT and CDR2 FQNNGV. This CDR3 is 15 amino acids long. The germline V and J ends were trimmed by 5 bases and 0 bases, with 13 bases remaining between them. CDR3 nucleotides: TGTGCCAGCAGCGCCGGGGCAAGGTACCAAGAGACCCAGTACTTC. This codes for CASSAGARYQETQYF.

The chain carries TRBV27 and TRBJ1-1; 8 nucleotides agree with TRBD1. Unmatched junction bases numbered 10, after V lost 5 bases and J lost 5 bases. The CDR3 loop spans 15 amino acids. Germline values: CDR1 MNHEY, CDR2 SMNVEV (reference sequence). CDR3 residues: CASSPYWTGLTEAFF. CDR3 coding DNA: TGTGCCAGCAGTCCTTATTGGACAGGGCTAACTGAAGCTTTCTTT.

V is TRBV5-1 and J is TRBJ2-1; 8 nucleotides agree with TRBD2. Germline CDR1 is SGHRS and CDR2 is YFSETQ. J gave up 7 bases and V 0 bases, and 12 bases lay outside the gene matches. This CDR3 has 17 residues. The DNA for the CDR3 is TGCGCCAGCAGCTTGGACCCCGCGGGGGGCCGGGGGAATGAGCAGTTCTTC. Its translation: CASSLDPAGGRGNEQFF.

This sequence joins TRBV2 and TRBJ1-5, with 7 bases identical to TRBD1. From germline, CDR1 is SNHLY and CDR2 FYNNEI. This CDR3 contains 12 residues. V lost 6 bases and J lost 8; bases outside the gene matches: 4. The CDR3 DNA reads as TGTGCCAGCAGCCCCAGGGGGGAGCCCCAGCATTTT. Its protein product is CASSPRGEPQHF.

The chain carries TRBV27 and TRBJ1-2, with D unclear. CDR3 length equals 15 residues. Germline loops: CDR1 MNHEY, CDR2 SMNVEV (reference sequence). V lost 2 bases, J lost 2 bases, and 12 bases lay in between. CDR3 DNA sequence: TGTGCCAGCAGTTTACGGCAGGAGCTAAACTATGGCTACACCTTC. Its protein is CASSLRQELNYGYTF.

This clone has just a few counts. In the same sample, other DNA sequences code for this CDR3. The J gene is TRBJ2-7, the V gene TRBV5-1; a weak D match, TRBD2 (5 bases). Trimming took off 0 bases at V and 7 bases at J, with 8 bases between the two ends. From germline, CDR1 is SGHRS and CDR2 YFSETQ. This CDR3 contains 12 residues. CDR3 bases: TGCGCCAGCAGCTTGGAAACGGGAGAGCAGTACTTC. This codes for CASSLETGEQYF.

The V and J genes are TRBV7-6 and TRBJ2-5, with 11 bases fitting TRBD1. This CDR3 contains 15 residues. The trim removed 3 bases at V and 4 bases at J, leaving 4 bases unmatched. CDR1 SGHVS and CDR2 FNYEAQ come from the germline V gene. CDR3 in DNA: TGTGCCAGCAGCTTGGGACAGGGGGTGGGAGAGACCCAGTACTTC. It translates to CASSLGQGVGETQYF.

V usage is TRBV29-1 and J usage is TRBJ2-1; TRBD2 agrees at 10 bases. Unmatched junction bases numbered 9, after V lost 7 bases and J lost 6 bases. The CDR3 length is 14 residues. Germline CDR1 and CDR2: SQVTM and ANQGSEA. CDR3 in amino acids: CSASAGGLFNEQFF. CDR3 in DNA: TGCAGCGCTTCAGCGGGGGGGCTTTTCAATGAGCAGTTCTTC.

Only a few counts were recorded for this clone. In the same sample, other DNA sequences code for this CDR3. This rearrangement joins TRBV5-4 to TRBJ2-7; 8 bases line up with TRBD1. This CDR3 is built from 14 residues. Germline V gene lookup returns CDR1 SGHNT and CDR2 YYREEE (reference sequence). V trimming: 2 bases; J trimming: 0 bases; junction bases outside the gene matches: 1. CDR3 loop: CASSFGQGSYEQYF. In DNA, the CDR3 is TGTGCCAGCAGCTTCGGACAGGGCTCCTACGAGCAGTACTTC.

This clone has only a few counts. The CDR3 DNA sequence: TGTGCCAGCAGCTGGGGACTAGCGGGGGATGAAGATACGCAGTATTTT. Translated, it gives CASSWGLAGDEDTQYF. The chain is built from TRBV7-8 and TRBJ2-3, with 14 bases identical to TRBD2. J lost 5 bases, V lost 4 bases, and 5 bases had no gene match. The length of the CDR3 is 16 residues. Germline values: CDR1 SGHVS, CDR2 FQNEAQ.

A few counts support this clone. CDR3 in amino acids: CAWGDYGGHTDTQYF. The CDR3 region has the DNA TGTGCCTGGGGTGACTACGGGGGGCACACAGATACGCAGTATTTT. This chain joins TRBV30 and TRBJ2-3; TRBD2 is a possible D gene (7 bases). Trimming pared 5 bases from V and 2 bases from J, leaving 17 bases between. This CDR3 region has 15 residues. The germline V gene has CDR1 GTSNPN and CDR2 SVGIG (reference sequence).

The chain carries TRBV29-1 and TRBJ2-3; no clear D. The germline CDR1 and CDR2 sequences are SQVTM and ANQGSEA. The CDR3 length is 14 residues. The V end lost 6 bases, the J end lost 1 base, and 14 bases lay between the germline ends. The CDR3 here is CSVPRMVGTDTQYF. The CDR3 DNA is TGCAGCGTCCCCCGCATGGTTGGCACAGATACGCAGTATTTT.

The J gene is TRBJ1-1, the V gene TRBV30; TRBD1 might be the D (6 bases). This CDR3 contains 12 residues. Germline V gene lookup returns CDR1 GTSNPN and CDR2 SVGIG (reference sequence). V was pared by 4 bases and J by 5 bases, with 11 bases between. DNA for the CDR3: TGTGCCTGGATGAGGGGGGTTACTGAAGCTTTCTTT. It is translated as CAWMRGVTEAFF.

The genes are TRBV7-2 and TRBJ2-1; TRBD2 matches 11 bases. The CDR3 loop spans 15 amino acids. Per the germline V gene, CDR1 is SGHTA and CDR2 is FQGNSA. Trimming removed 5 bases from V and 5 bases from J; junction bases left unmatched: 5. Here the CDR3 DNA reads TGTGCCAGCAGCCACCTAGCGGGGGGCAACAATGAGCAGTTCTTC. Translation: CASSHLAGGNNEQFF.

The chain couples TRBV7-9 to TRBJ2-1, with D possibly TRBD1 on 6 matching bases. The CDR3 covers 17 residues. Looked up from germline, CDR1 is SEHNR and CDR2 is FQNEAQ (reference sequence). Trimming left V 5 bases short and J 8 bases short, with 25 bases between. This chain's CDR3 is CASSHPLRKGVVDEQFF. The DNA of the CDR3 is TGTGCCAGCAGCCACCCTTTGAGGAAGGGGGTAGTCGATGAGCAGTTCTTC.

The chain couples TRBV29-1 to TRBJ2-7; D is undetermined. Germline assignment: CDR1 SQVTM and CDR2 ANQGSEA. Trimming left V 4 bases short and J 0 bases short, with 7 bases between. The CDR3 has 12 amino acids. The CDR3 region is CSVGISSYEQYF. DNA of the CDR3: TGCAGCGTTGGGATTAGCTCCTACGAGCAGTACTTC.

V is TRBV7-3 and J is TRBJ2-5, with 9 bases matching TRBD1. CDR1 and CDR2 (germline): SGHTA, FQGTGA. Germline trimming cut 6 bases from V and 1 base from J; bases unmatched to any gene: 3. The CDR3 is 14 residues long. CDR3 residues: CASSQTGGQETQYF. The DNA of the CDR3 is TGTGCCAGCAGTCAGACAGGGGGCCAAGAGACCCAGTACTTC. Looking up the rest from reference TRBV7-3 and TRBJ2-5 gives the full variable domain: GAGVSQTPSNKVTEKGKYVELRCDPISGHTALYWYRQSLGQGPEFLIYFQGTGAADDSGLPNDRFFAVRPEGSVSTLKIQRTERGDSAVYLCASSQTGGQETQYFGPGTRLLVL.

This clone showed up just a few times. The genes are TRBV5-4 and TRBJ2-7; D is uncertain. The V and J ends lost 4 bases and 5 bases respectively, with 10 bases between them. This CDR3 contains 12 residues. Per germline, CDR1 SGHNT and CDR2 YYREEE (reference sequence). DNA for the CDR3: TGTGCCAGCAGCCCTACATGGGACGAGCAGTACTTC. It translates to CASSPTWDEQYF.